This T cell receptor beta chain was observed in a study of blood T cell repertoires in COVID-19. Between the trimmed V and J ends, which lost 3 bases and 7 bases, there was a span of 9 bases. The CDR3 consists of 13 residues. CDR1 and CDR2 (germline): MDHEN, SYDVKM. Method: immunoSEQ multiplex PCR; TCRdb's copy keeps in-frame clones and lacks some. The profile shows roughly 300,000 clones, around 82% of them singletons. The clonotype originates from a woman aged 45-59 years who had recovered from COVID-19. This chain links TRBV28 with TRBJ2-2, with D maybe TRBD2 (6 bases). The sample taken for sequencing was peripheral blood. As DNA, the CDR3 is TGTGCCAGCAGTTTGCAGGGAGGCGGGGAGCTGTTTTTT. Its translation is CASSLQGGGELFF.